This TCR beta chain stems from a study of OX40 agonist ivuxolimab in advanced cancers. Turning to the study itself: Administration of intravenous ivuxolimab to patients occurred every 2 weeks at 0.01 to 10 mg/kg. Study-level results: The 0.1-3.0 mg/kg partial responders had among the lowest clonal expansion. Among the nonresponders, some also had low normalized T-cell clonal expansion.

Clones were read by immunoSEQ multiplex PCR, and TCRdb kept only the in-frame ones, dropping some. The repertoire has approximately 60,000 clones, roughly 92% of them found once; the top ten carry about 20%. Concerning this clone itself: As yet, its antigen is unknown.

Trimming stripped 4 bases from V and 0 bases from J, with 13 bases between. Germline values: CDR1 SGHNT, CDR2 YENEEA. This CDR3 has 16 residues. V usage is TRBV11-3 and J usage is TRBJ2-4; TRBD1 is a possible D gene (6 bases). This receptor was taken from an adult with an advanced solid tumor such as melanoma, head and neck, liver or kidney cancer. This material consisted of CD4+ or CD8+ T cells sorted from blood, taken in a trial of the OX40 agonist ivuxolimab. The CDR3 bases are TGTGCCAGCAGCTCCCGGACAGAAGTAGCCAAAAACATTCAGTACTTC. Translated, it gives CASSSRTEVAKNIQYF.